This TCR beta chain derives from a study of post-analysis software for immune sequencing data. Study-level results: There were four or five TRBV segments more frequent in patients than controls, and TRBV5-6, TRBV5-1 and TRBV20-1 were among them. Samples prepared in the same batch strongly co-clustered by F measure.

The CDR3 has 14 amino acids. The V end lost 6 bases, the J end lost 1 base, and 10 bases lay between the germline ends. From germline, CDR1 is MNHEY and CDR2 SVGEGT. Libraries were made from TCR beta cDNA, and they carried unique molecular identifiers. T cells numbering roughly 1 to 10 million yielded cDNA molecules that totaled roughly 500,000. TCRdb re-derived calls from the PCR reads in MiXCR, one entry per CDR3 protein. The table lists approximately 460,000 distinct CDR3 sequences, 45% of them singletons. Notes on this clonotype: Its specificity is not known.

Sequences were obtained from blood. This chain connects TRBV6-2 or TRBV6-3 to TRBJ2-1; D possibly corresponds to TRBD2 (6 bases). The sequence was collected from a girl under 18 with multiple sclerosis. The CDR3 nucleotides read TGTGCCAGCAGGGGCCTAGCGTCCTACAATGAGCAGTTCTTC. This translates into CASRGLASYNEQFF.